The next 26 T cell receptor beta chains were all read from a single sample in a study of T cells in women clearing cervical HPV infection. TCRdb keeps only in-frame clones here, not all; method: immunoSEQ multiplex PCR. The sample includes about 30,000 clones. Sequenced: blood buffy coat. The receptors here all came from a woman aged 18-70 years with a cervical HPV16 infection that either progressed to CIN3+ or cleared (not recorded which).

Notes on this clone: With the read ending 3 residues before the CDR3 end, the germline J gene is used to fill in that end. The rearrangement links TRBV2 to TRBJ2-5, with D possibly matching TRBD2 (5 bases). V was pared by 4 bases and J by 5 bases, with 17 bases between. The CDR3 spans 15 residues. CDR1 and CDR2 (germline): SNHLY, FYNNEI. The CDR3 DNA, read in part, is TGTGCCAGCAGTGGGTTAGCCGAGCGGTTGGAGACC. This translates into CASSGLAERLET. The CDR3 as a whole reads CASSGLAERLETQYF.

Of note for this clone: Coverage ceases 3 residues before the CDR3 finishes, and the germline J gene fills in the end. This chain joins TRBV18 and TRBJ1-5, with D possibly matching TRBD1 (5 bases). Germline CDR1 reads KGHSH; CDR2 reads LQKENI. The V end was cut by 3 bases, the J end by 3 bases, with 9 bases between. The CDR3 is 14 amino acids. CDR3 sequence reads: CASSPGGNNQPQHF. The sequenced CDR3 bases are TGTGCCAGCTCACCGGGGGGAAACAATCAGCCC.

As for this clone: The CDR3 end is not reached by the read, which stops 3 residues before it; the germline J gene fills it in. The V call is TRBV6-1, the J call TRBJ2-7, with 15 bases aligning to TRBD2. Trimming cost V 1 base and J 1 base; bases outside gene matches: 5. The CDR3 extends over 18 amino acids. The germline V gene encodes CDR1 MNHNS and CDR2 SASEGT. The DNA read from the CDR3 is TGTGCCAGCAGTGAAGGAGGACTAGCGGGGGGGCTATCCTACGAG. It yields the protein CASSEGGLAGGLSYE. In full, the CDR3 reads CASSEGGLAGGLSYEQYF.

Remarks on this clone: The CDR3 end lies 3 residues beyond the end of the read and is filled in from the germline J gene. The chain is built from TRBV7-6 and TRBJ2-7; 8 bases are a match to TRBD1. The ends lost 5 bases at V and 6 bases at J; junction bases unmatched: 9. This CDR3 has 14 amino acids. The germline CDR1 and CDR2 sequences are SGHVS and FNYEAQ. Incomplete CDR3 DNA: TGTGCCAGCAGCCCCGGGACAGGTGGCCTCGAG. Its protein product is CASSPGTGGLE. The full CDR3 reads CASSPGTGGLEQYF.

CDR3 region: CASSILIGRQGGQETQYF. CDR3 DNA (partial): TGTGCCAGTAGTATCCTAATAGGGCGGCAGGGTGGACAAGAGACC. The rearrangement uses TRBV19 and TRBJ2-5; TRBD1 might be the D (5 bases). The sequence runs out 3 residues before the end of the CDR3; the remainder is reconstructed from the germline J gene. The ends were cut back, 3 bases at V and 2 bases at J, with 22 bases in the middle. The CDR3 contains 18 residues. The germline gives CDR1 LNHDA, CDR2 SQIVND (reference sequence).

As concerns this clone: Read coverage stops 3 residues before the CDR3 terminus; the germline J gene supplies the remainder. The chain carries TRBV2 and TRBJ2-3; 16 positions match TRBD2. The J segment lost 7 bases and the V segment lost 6 bases, leaving 10 bases of the junction unmatched. Germline V gives CDR1 SNHLY, CDR2 FYNNEI. The CDR3 runs 17 residues. The CDR3 DNA, read in part, is TGTGCCAGCAGCTCGGGACTAGCGGGGGGGCTACGGAATACG. Its translation: CASSSGLAGGLRNT. The CDR3 reads in full as CASSSGLAGGLRNTQYF.

CDR3 bases read: TGCGCCAGCAGCTCTTCTCCAGCGGGGGGCCCCTACGAG. Translated: CASSSSPAGGPYE. The complete CDR3 reads CASSSSPAGGPYEQYF. The rearrangement uses TRBV5-1 and TRBJ2-7; TRBD2 aligns across 9 bases. The read gets to within 3 residues of the CDR3 end, and the germline J gene fills in the rest. The V gene end was trimmed by 3 bases and the J gene end by 2 bases; junction bases not matched to a gene: 9. This CDR3 has 16 residues. Germline V gene data show CDR1 as SGHRS and CDR2 as YFSETQ.

With regard to this clone: The read ends 3 residues before the CDR3 terminus; that terminus is restored from the germline J gene. This chain links TRBV14 with TRBJ2-5; tentative D call: TRBD2 (5 bases). The CDR3 is 13 amino acids. CDR1 is SGHDN, CDR2 FVKESK, per germline. Between the trimmed V and J ends, which lost 3 bases and 5 bases, there was a span of 10 bases. The CDR3 loop reads CASSHSGSETQYF. Incomplete CDR3 DNA: TGTGCCAGCAGCCACAGCGGCTCTGAGACC.

Concerning this clone itself: The read finishes 3 residues shy of the CDR3 end, and the germline J gene is used to complete it. This sequence joins TRBV29-1 and TRBJ1-1, with 8 bases matching TRBD1. This CDR3 is built from 12 residues. After removal of 6 bases from V and 4 bases from J, the junction contained 4 bases not matched to a gene. The germline CDR1 and CDR2 sequences are SQVTM and ANQGSEA. The DNA read from the CDR3 is TGCAGCGTCGACAGGGGAACCACTGAA. Translating gives CSVDRGTTE. The entire CDR3 protein reads CSVDRGTTEAFF.

Turning to this clone: The missing CDR3 end, 3 residues past where the read stops, is filled in from the germline J gene. The V call is TRBV7-9, the J call TRBJ2-1, with 9 bases identical to TRBD2. Germline CDR1 is SEHNR and CDR2 is FQNEAQ (reference sequence). Losses at the gene ends were 2 bases for V and 6 bases for J; bases not matched to a gene: 2. There are 14 residues in the CDR3. The CDR3: CASSLSSGGNEQFF. CDR3 bases read: TGTGCCAGCAGCTTAAGTAGCGGGGGCAATGAG.

To note about this clone: The read comes to an end 3 residues before the CDR3 does, leaving the germline J gene to fill in the end. The V and J genes are TRBV5-1 and TRBJ2-3, with TRBD1 identical over 10 bases. With 2 bases clipped from V and 4 bases from J, the junction kept 1 base outside the gene matches. Germline V CDR1 and CDR2: SGHRS, YFSETQ. CDR3 length: 14 residues. CDR3: CASSFGQGADTQYF. The part of the CDR3 DNA that was read is TGCGCCAGCAGCTTCGGACAGGGGGCAGATACG.

Regarding this clone: The CDR3 end lies 3 residues beyond the end of the read and is filled in from the germline J gene. The chain combines TRBV29-1 with TRBJ1-1; 7 positions match TRBD1. V lost 3 bases and J lost 4; bases outside the gene matches: 5. The CDR3 spans 13 residues. The germline V gene encodes CDR1 SQVTM and CDR2 ANQGSEA. The CDR3 reads CSVDTHRGTEAFF. The CDR3 DNA, read in part, is TGCAGCGTTGATACTCACAGGGGCACTGAA.

In the case of this clone: The CDR3 end lies 3 residues beyond the end of the read and is filled in from the germline J gene. The chain is built from TRBV6-4 and TRBJ1-4; 9 nucleotides agree with TRBD1. The CDR3 runs to 15 residues. CDR1 is MRHNA and CDR2 is SNTAGT in the germline V gene. J lost 6 bases, V lost 4 bases, and 6 bases had no gene match. The DNA read from the CDR3 is TGTGCCAGCAGTGTCCCGGGACAGGGTGATGAAAAA. This encodes CASSVPGQGDEK. From start to end, the CDR3 is CASSVPGQGDEKLFF.

With respect to this clone: The read terminates 3 residues before the CDR3 end, so the remaining end is supplied by the germline J gene. This chain joins TRBV11-2 and TRBJ2-1, with D possibly being TRBD1 (6 bases). Trimming removed 1 base from V and 7 bases from J, with 11 bases in between. This CDR3 is 14 amino acids long. The V gene's germline CDR1 is SGHAT and CDR2 FQNNGV. CDR3 residues: CASSLGAGVNEQFF. The part of the CDR3 DNA that was read is TGTGCCAGCAGCTTAGGAGCAGGGGTTAATGAG.

As concerns this clone: The observed sequence ends 3 residues before the CDR3 terminus, with the missing tail filled in from the germline J gene. This chain links TRBV18 with TRBJ1-5, with unresolved D. CDR3 length: 14 residues. Germline CDR1 KGHSH, CDR2 LQKENI. Between the trimmed V and J ends, which lost 5 bases and 3 bases, there was a span of 11 bases. The covered CDR3 bases are TGTGCCAGCTCAAGCGGGCAGGACAATCAGCCC. This codes for CASSSGQDNQP. The full-length CDR3 reads as CASSSGQDNQPQHF.

Note on this clone: With the read ending 3 residues before the CDR3 end, the germline J gene is used to fill in that end. The chain uses TRBV19 and TRBJ1-4, with TRBD1 matching over 8 bases. Per the germline V gene, CDR1 is LNHDA and CDR2 is SQIVND (reference sequence). The length of the CDR3 is 16 residues. V trimming: 2 bases; J trimming: 7 bases; junction bases outside the gene matches: 9. CDR3 DNA, as far as it was read: TGTGCCAGTAGTATAATCCCGACAGGGGACGGTGAAAAA. It translates to CASSIIPTGDGEK. The entire CDR3 is CASSIIPTGDGEKLFF.

For this clone: Read data end 3 residues before the CDR3 end; the end is taken from the germline J gene. J is TRBJ1-2 and V is TRBV7-9; tentatively, D is TRBD1 (6 bases). Germline lookup yields CDR1 SEHNR and CDR2 FQNEAQ (reference sequence). The length of the CDR3 is 15 residues. Deletions cut 5 bases from V and 3 bases from J, with 16 bases between. The sequenced CDR3 bases are TGTGCCAGCAGCCCCCCCCGACAGGACTACTATGGC. This codes for CASSPPRQDYYG. In full, the CDR3 is CASSPPRQDYYGYTF.

A word on this clone: The read terminates 3 residues before the CDR3 end, so the remaining end is supplied by the germline J gene. This chain uses TRBV20-1 with TRBJ2-7; 7 nucleotides align to TRBD1. The CDR3 is 13 amino acids. CDR1 DFQATT and CDR2 SNEGSKA come from the germline V gene (reference sequence). The CDR3 spells CSAGTVIPYEQYF. The sequenced part of the CDR3 DNA is TGCAGCGCTGGGACAGTAATCCCCTACGAG.

Concerning this clone: From the germline J gene comes the end of the CDR3, since the read stops 3 residues before it. J is TRBJ1-3 and V is TRBV18; 10 positions match TRBD1. V was clipped by 3 bases and J by 7 bases; unmatched bases: 6. The CDR3 length is 15 residues. Looked up from germline, CDR1 is KGHSH and CDR2 is LQKENI. The CDR3 DNA, read in part, is TGTGCCAGCTCACCGAACGACAGGGGGCGGAACACC. This gives the protein CASSPNDRGRNT. The full CDR3 protein is CASSPNDRGRNTIYF.

Remarks on this clone: The read halts 3 residues ahead of the CDR3 end, with the missing end drawn from the germline J gene. The V and J genes are TRBV5-6 and TRBJ1-6, with D maybe TRBD1 (6 bases). This CDR3 has 14 amino acids. From germline, CDR1 is SGHDT and CDR2 YYEEEE. Deletions cut 5 bases from V and 10 bases from J, with 16 bases between. CDR3 residues: CASSLQGVESPLHF. The part of the CDR3 DNA that was read is TGTGCCAGCAGTTTACAGGGAGTTGAATCACCC.

CDR3 DNA, as far as it was read: TGTGCCAGCAGCTTGGACAGGGGTATCGGTGAA. Its translation is CASSLDRGIGE. Given in full, the CDR3 is CASSLDRGIGEAFF. The J gene is TRBJ1-1, the V gene TRBV5-4, with 7 nucleotides matching TRBD1. The CDR3 end is not reached by the read, which stops 3 residues before it; the germline J gene fills it in. Per germline, CDR1 SGHNT and CDR2 YYREEE (reference sequence). The V and J ends lost 0 bases and 7 bases, in that order; junction bases with no gene match: 6. The CDR3 sequence is 14 residues long.

On this clone: The read ends 3 residues early relative to the CDR3; the germline J gene fills the gap. The V and J genes are TRBV5-8 and TRBJ1-1, with a tentative D call TRBD1 (6 bases). The CDR3 has 12 amino acids. Germline V lookup: CDR1 SGHTS, CDR2 YDEGEE. CDR3 in amino acids: CASSWGGGQAFF. CDR3 DNA, as far as it was read: TGTGCCAGCAGCTGGGGCGGGGGGCAG.

As for this clone: Sequencing ends 3 residues short of the CDR3 end; the germline J gene provides the rest. The J gene is TRBJ2-5, the V gene TRBV20-1; 9 bases are shared with TRBD2. Germline-derived CDR1 and CDR2 are DFQATT and SNEGSKA (reference sequence). The V segment lost 0 bases and the J segment 1 base; nucleotides outside the gene matches: 6. The CDR3 runs to 16 residues. The sequenced part of the CDR3 DNA is TGCAGTGCTAGAGATTCGAGCGGGGGGACCCAAGAGACC. Protein product: CSARDSSGGTQET. The whole CDR3 sequence reads CSARDSSGGTQETQYF.

CDR3 residues: CASSNGGNTGELFF. CDR3 DNA, as far as it was read: TGTGCCAGTAGTAACGGGGGGAACACCGGGGAG. The chain couples TRBV19 to TRBJ2-2; D might be TRBD2 (6 bases). The CDR3 end lies 3 residues beyond the end of the read and is filled in from the germline J gene. CDR3 size: 14 residues. V lost 4 bases to trimming and J lost 1 base, with 7 bases between them. Per germline, CDR1 LNHDA and CDR2 SQIVND (reference sequence).

Points on this clone: The read stops 3 residues short of the end of the CDR3; the missing end is completed from the germline J gene. This rearrangement joins TRBV6-1 to TRBJ2-7; D is uncertain. Germline CDR1 MNHNS, CDR2 SASEGT. V gave up 1 base and J gave up 4 bases, with 17 bases separating them. The CDR3 is 16 amino acids. Partial CDR3 DNA: TGTGCCAGCAGTGAAGAAGATCAGGCAACGTTATACGAG. Protein sequence: CASSEEDQATLYE. In full, the CDR3 is CASSEEDQATLYEQYF.

As concerns this clone: The read ends 3 residues shy of where the CDR3 ends; the end is completed using the germline J gene. The chain joins TRBV7-6 to TRBJ1-1; D is undetermined. The CDR3 length is 14 residues. Germline V gene lookup returns CDR1 SGHVS and CDR2 FNYEAQ. V lost 5 bases and J lost 4, with 14 bases in between. The sequenced part of the CDR3 DNA is TGTGCCAGCAGCCCGGCGGTCGGTTTCACTGAA. It codes for CASSPAVGFTE. The CDR3 in full is CASSPAVGFTEAFF.